These 11 T cell receptor beta chains were all obtained from the same sample, sequenced in a study of blood T cell repertoires in COVID-19. TCRdb's copy holds only in-frame clones and misses some; the assay was immunoSEQ multiplex PCR. The sample records 200,000 to 250,000 clones, approximately 86% being singletons. Source material: peripheral blood. These receptors came from a man in his 60s with acute or convalescent COVID-19.

V usage is TRBV6-2 or TRBV6-3 and J usage is TRBJ2-5; 9 nucleotides agree with TRBD1. V gave up 6 bases and J gave up 4 bases; unmatched junction bases: 6. CDR1 MNHEY and CDR2 SVGEGT come from the germline V gene. The CDR3 length is 14 residues. CDR3 coding DNA: TGTGCCAGCAGCCAGGGACAGGGTCTAGAGACCCAGTACTTC. Amino acid sequence: CASSQGQGLETQYF.

CDR3 DNA sequence: TGTGCCAGCAGTGGCCAAATCGCGGGAGCCAAAAACATTCAGTACTTC. As protein: CASSGQIAGAKNIQYF. The genes are TRBV6-1 and TRBJ2-4; weak D call: TRBD2 (5 bases). Trimming cost V 4 bases and J 0 bases, with 13 bases left between them. This CDR3 region has 16 residues. Per the germline V gene, CDR1 is MNHNS and CDR2 is SASEGT.

This sequence joins TRBV5-6 and TRBJ2-2; 7 bases fit TRBD1. This CDR3 has 16 residues. The germline gives CDR1 SGHDT, CDR2 YYEEEE. J lost 2 bases, V lost 3 bases, and 7 bases had no gene match. The CDR3 region has the DNA TGTGCCAGCAGCTACGTACAGGGGCGCAACACCGGGGAGCTGTTTTTT. It encodes CASSYVQGRNTGELFF.

J is TRBJ1-1 and V is TRBV19; possible D gene TRBD1, 5 bases. Germline V gives CDR1 LNHDA, CDR2 SQIVND (reference sequence). Trimming took 6 bases from V and 2 from J, leaving 10 bases between them. The CDR3 extends over 13 amino acids. CDR3 protein: CASSLQGNTEAFF. The CDR3 coding sequence is TGTGCCAGTAGCCTCCAGGGTAACACTGAAGCTTTCTTT.

V is TRBV7-9 and J is TRBJ1-1, with 11 bases matching TRBD1. CDR1 is SEHNR and CDR2 is FQNEAQ in the germline V gene (reference sequence). V lost 6 bases to trimming and J lost 8 bases; unmatched junction nucleotides: 11. The length of the CDR3 is 15 residues. CDR3 nucleotides: TGTGCCAGCAGGACGTATGGGACAGGGGGTTTGGAAGCTTTCTTT. It specifies CASRTYGTGGLEAFF.

The chain carries TRBV5-1 and TRBJ2-1; the match to TRBD2 covers 13 bases. This CDR3 spans 16 amino acids. The junction had 10 bases not matched to a gene; V was cut back by 5 bases and J by 8 bases. Per the germline V gene, CDR1 is SGHRS and CDR2 is YFSETQ. The CDR3 loop reads CASRRHGTSGIDEQFF. DNA for the CDR3: TGCGCCAGCAGGCGCCACGGGACTAGCGGGATAGATGAGCAGTTCTTC. The complete variable domain, with remaining parts taken from reference TRBV5-1 and TRBJ2-1, reads KAGVTQTPRYLIKTRGQQVTLSCSPISGHRSVSWYQQTPGQGLQFLFEYFSETQRNKGNFPGRFSGRQFSNSRSEMNVSTLELGDSALYLCASRRHGTSGIDEQFFGPGTRLTVL.

The rearrangement links TRBV28 to TRBJ2-7; 7 bases map to TRBD1. The CDR3 is made up of 14 amino acids. Germline V gene sequence: CDR1 MDHEN, CDR2 SYDVKM. V lost 5 bases to trimming and J lost 2 bases; unmatched junction nucleotides: 6. CDR3: CASSPTGKPYEQYF. For the CDR3, the DNA is TGTGCCAGCAGTCCGACAGGGAAGCCCTACGAGCAGTACTTC.

This clone has just one count. J is TRBJ1-6 and V is TRBV6-5; possibly TRBD1 for D (5 bases). Germline V gene sequence: CDR1 MNHEY, CDR2 SVGAGI. This CDR3 comprises 16 residues. Trimming removed 2 bases at V and 7 bases at J, with 15 bases between. The CDR3 coding sequence is TGTGCCAGCAGTTACGGTATAACAGGCCGAAATTCACCCCTCCACTTT. Translation: CASSYGITGRNSPLHF.

This clone showed up just a few times. CDR3 loop: CASSQGTGENSPLHF. In nucleotides, the CDR3 is TGTGCCAGCAGCCAAGGGACAGGCGAAAATTCACCCCTCCACTTT. The rearrangement links TRBV7-3 to TRBJ1-6, with 8 bases aligning to TRBD1. This CDR3 comprises 15 residues. In germline, CDR1 is SGHTA, CDR2 FQGTGA. J was trimmed by 7 bases and V by 5 bases; bases with no gene match: 7.

This clone was observed a handful of times. The CDR3 is CASSFDSRRGPQHF. CDR3 DNA sequence: TGTGCCAGCAGCTTCGACAGCCGAAGGGGGCCCCAGCATTTT. The genes are TRBV5-8 and TRBJ1-5; tentative D call: TRBD1 (5 bases). V shed 2 bases and J shed 9 bases, with 15 bases lying between them. This CDR3 has 14 residues. CDR1 is SGHTS and CDR2 is YDEGEE in the germline V gene.

The rearrangement links TRBV27 to TRBJ2-3, with TRBD1 identical over 8 bases. J lost 4 bases, V lost 6 bases, and 3 bases had no gene match. Per the germline V gene, CDR1 is MNHEY and CDR2 is SMNVEV (reference sequence). There are 13 residues in the CDR3. CDR3 DNA sequence: TGTGCCAGCAGCAGGGGGCCCCCAGATACGCAGTATTTT. Translation gives CASSRGPPDTQYF.